These T cell receptor beta chains were read from a single sample in a study of blood T cells in healthy people across ages. TCRdb independently ran MiXCR on the 5' RACE reads; one entry per CDR3 protein. The sample carries approximately 1,100,000 distinct CDR3 sequences, 45% recorded once. Sequences were obtained from blood. The receptors originated from a woman in her fifties or sixties in good health. The CDR3 runs from the conserved cysteine through the conserved F or W. D genes are given only for firm matches. The size entry is marked missing in some rows and otherwise reads once, few, many or a size class.

j_call v_call clone_size d_call cdr3_aa cdr3_nt
TRBJ1-1 TRBV7-2 once TRBD1 CASSPEGALNTEAFF TGTGCCAGCAGCCCCGAGGGGGCCTTGAACACTGAAGCTTTCTTT
TRBJ2-3 TRBV3-1 - - CASSQSGLSADTQYF TGTGCCAGCAGCCAAAGCGGATTAAGTGCGGATACGCAGTATTTT
TRBJ1-4 TRBV4-1 few - CASSQVGPPAEKLFF TGCGCCAGCAGCCAAGTGGGTCCCCCGGCTGAAAAACTGTTTTTT
TRBJ2-3 TRBV12-3/TRBV12-4 - - CASSPHTSTLTDTQYF TGTGCCAGCAGTCCGCACACTTCTACACTCACAGATACGCAGTATTTT
TRBJ2-1 TRBV28 - - CASSPTPLPYNEQFF TGTGCCAGCAGCCCGACTCCTCTCCCCTACAATGAGCAGTTCTTC
TRBJ2-1 TRBV5-6 - - CASSLSEGGPGYNEQFF TGTGCCAGCAGCTTGTCCGAGGGAGGCCCGGGTTACAATGAGCAGTTCTTC
TRBJ1-4 TRBV7-2 - - CASSLAAGWNEKLFF TGTGCCAGCAGCTTAGCGGCAGGGTGGAATGAAAAACTGTTTTTT
TRBJ2-4 TRBV7-2 many - CASSFSRVYNIQYF TGTGCCAGCAGCTTTTCAAGGGTGTACAACATTCAGTACTTC
TRBJ2-4 TRBV6-2/TRBV6-3 few TRBD2 CASSYLTSGSRRNIQYF TGTGCCAGCAGTTACTTGACTAGCGGGAGTCGGCGGAACATTCAGTACTTC
TRBJ2-5 TRBV5-6 few - CASTSRDKETQYF TGTGCCAGCACCAGCCGGGACAAAGAGACCCAGTACTTC
TRBJ2-1 TRBV15 - - CATSQLRGALQEQFF TGTGCCACCAGCCAGTTGAGGGGAGCTCTACAAGAGCAGTTCTTC
TRBJ2-5 TRBV7-3 - TRBD2 CASSEGYSRERKETQYF TGTGCCAGCAGCGAAGGGTACTCGCGGGAGAGGAAGGAGACCCAGTACTTC
TRBJ2-7 TRBV28 few - CASSSPKRDTYEQYF TGTGCCAGCAGCTCACCCAAGAGGGACACCTACGAGCAGTACTTC
TRBJ2-1 TRBV5-1 few TRBD2 CASSSGGGINEQFF TGCGCCAGCAGCTCCGGGGGGGGGATCAATGAGCAGTTCTTC
TRBJ2-5 TRBV7-8 - - CASSLEGGIQETQYF TGTGCCAGCAGCTTAGAAGGAGGGATCCAAGAGACCCAGTACTTC
TRBJ1-1 TRBV5-1 - - CASSLSGGVSEAFF TGCGCCAGCAGCTTGTCCGGCGGAGTTTCTGAAGCTTTCTTT
TRBJ2-5 TRBV7-6 - TRBD2 CASSLASGRAETQYF TGTGCCAGCAGCTTAGCTAGCGGGAGGGCGGAGACCCAGTACTTC
TRBJ2-3 TRBV20-1 - - CSARAPLLGNTDTQYF TGCAGTGCACGAGCGCCCCTACTAGGAAACACAGATACGCAGTATTTT
TRBJ2-1 TRBV5-1 - TRBD2 CASSLGLGRAGGDNEQFF TGCGCCAGCAGCTTGGGGCTCGGGCGGGCGGGAGGAGACAATGAGCAGTTCTTC
TRBJ2-7 TRBV10-3 many - CAISGAGVSYEQYF TGTGCCATCAGTGGGGCCGGGGTGTCCTACGAGCAGTACTTC
TRBJ2-7 TRBV2 few - CASSVQANSYEQYF TGTGCCAGCAGTGTACAGGCCAACTCCTACGAGCAGTACTTC
TRBJ1-2 TRBV27 - - CASSFTGTTSNYGYTF TGTGCCAGCAGCTTCACCGGGACAACCTCTAACTATGGCTACACCTTC
TRBJ2-1 TRBV6-4 - TRBD2 CASRGLATSQSEQFF TGTGCCAGCAGGGGACTAGCTACCTCCCAAAGTGAGCAGTTCTTC
TRBJ1-4 TRBV7-2 few - CASSYRPLATNEKLFF TGTGCCAGCAGCTATCGGCCTCTAGCAACTAATGAAAAACTGTTTTTT
TRBJ2-1 TRBV20-1 - TRBD2 CSARDLSGRAGIGEQFF TGCAGTGCTAGAGATCTATCGGGACGAGCGGGAATCGGTGAGCAGTTCTTC
TRBJ2-3 TRBV12-3/TRBV12-4 - - CASRPRADTQYF TGTGCCAGCAGGCCTAGGGCCGATACGCAGTATTTT
TRBJ2-5 TRBV25-1 few - CASSAIRVQGVAKETQYF TGTGCCAGCAGTGCGATCCGGGTACAAGGGGTAGCCAAAGAGACCCAGTACTTC
TRBJ2-7 TRBV5-1 - TRBD2 CVSSLFSREGRGYEQYF TGCGTCAGCAGCTTGTTTTCGCGGGAGGGCCGCGGCTACGAGCAGTACTTC
TRBJ2-1 TRBV2 - - CASSSQAGTSYNEQFF TGTGCCAGCAGCTCCCAGGCCGGGACCTCATACAATGAGCAGTTCTTC
TRBJ1-6 TRBV7-2 - TRBD1 CASSSGQGISPLHF TGTGCCAGCAGCTCCGGACAGGGGATTTCACCCCTCCACTTT
TRBJ2-3 TRBV27 - - CASRQQGTDTQYF TGTGCCAGCAGGCAACAGGGCACAGATACGCAGTATTTT
TRBJ1-6 TRBV27 - TRBD1 CASSPRRGGYGSPLHF TGTGCCAGCAGTCCACGAAGAGGGGGCTACGGTTCACCCCTCCACTTT
TRBJ1-2 TRBV29-1 - TRBD1 CSVGDRGYNYGYTF TGCAGCGTTGGAGACAGGGGATATAACTATGGCTACACCTTC
TRBJ2-7 TRBV28 - - CAGSEATYYEQYF TGTGCCGGCAGTGAGGCTACTTACTACGAGCAGTACTTC
TRBJ2-7 TRBV27 few - CASATLEEQYF TGTGCCAGCGCCACCCTGGAGGAGCAGTACTTC
TRBJ1-4 TRBV6-2/TRBV6-3 few - CASGLGPVEKLFF TGTGCCAGCGGCTTAGGCCCAGTGGAAAAACTGTTTTTT
TRBJ1-2 TRBV2 few - CASSGTGRTNYGYTF TGTGCCAGCAGTGGTACGGGACGGACTAACTATGGCTACACCTTC
TRBJ2-3 TRBV2 - - CASSEVDSPDTQYF TGTGCCAGCAGTGAAGTGGACAGTCCCGATACGCAGTATTTT
TRBJ2-5 TRBV12-3/TRBV12-4 - - CASSLRQTFQETQYF TGTGCCAGCAGTCTCCGACAGACCTTTCAAGAGACCCAGTACTTC
TRBJ2-1 TRBV3-1 few TRBD2 CASSPREDPNEQFF TGTGCCAGCAGCCCGCGGGAGGACCCCAATGAGCAGTTCTTC
TRBJ2-5 TRBV11-2 - - CASSVEPYQETQYF TGTGCCAGCAGCGTAGAACCGTACCAAGAGACCCAGTACTTC
TRBJ2-5 TRBV5-1 - TRBD1 CASTMRGQQETQYF TGCGCCAGCACCATGAGGGGGCAGCAAGAGACCCAGTACTTC
TRBJ2-7 TRBV7-9 - - CASSLTVDEQYF TGTGCCAGCAGCTTGACGGTCGACGAGCAGTACTTC
TRBJ2-7 TRBV6-6 few TRBD1 CATRGQMTYEQYF TGTGCCACTAGGGGACAGATGACCTACGAGCAGTACTTC
TRBJ1-5 TRBV10-2 - - CASSTTGFKHF TGCGCCAGCAGCACCACAGGGTTTAAGCATTTT
TRBJ2-1 TRBV28 - TRBD2 CASSVSGSYYNEQFF TGTGCCAGCAGCGTTAGCGGGAGCTACTACAATGAGCAGTTCTTC
TRBJ2-3 TRBV15 few TRBD2 CATTVGTSGTDTQYF TGTGCCACCACAGTTGGGACTAGCGGCACAGATACGCAGTATTTT
TRBJ1-2 TRBV7-9 - TRBD1 CASSPGTGGPGYTF TGTGCCAGCAGCCCCGGGACAGGGGGCCCTGGCTACACCTTC
TRBJ2-7 TRBV9 few TRBD2 CASSRSGSVSEQYF TGTGCCAGCAGCAGGAGCGGGAGTGTATCAGAGCAGTACTTC